Each of the 6 T cell receptor beta chains below was sequenced from the same sample in a study of Siglec-9 on CD8 T cells in melanoma. Repertoires were generated with immunoSEQ multiplex PCR, while TCRdb's copy carries only in-frame clones and drops some. The data contain some 27,000 clones, 75% to 90% of them singletons. The sample comprised Siglec-9- CD8+ T cells sorted from blood. The receptors derive from a human donor in good health.

The V and J genes are TRBV4-1 and TRBJ1-1; D not resolved. This CDR3 has 14 amino acids. Trimming stripped 8 bases from V and 5 bases from J, with 18 bases between. Germline V gives CDR1 MGHRA, CDR2 YSYEKL. CDR3 sequence reads: CASHVGPHFTEAFF. Here the CDR3 DNA reads TGCGCCAGCCATGTCGGTCCCCACTTTACTGAAGCTTTCTTT.

The chain joins TRBV27 to TRBJ2-5; D perhaps matches TRBD1 (5 bases). Germline assignment: CDR1 MNHEY and CDR2 SMNVEV (reference sequence). The CDR3 sequence is 17 residues long. V lost 5 bases to trimming and J lost 5 bases, with 24 bases between them. The CDR3 loop reads CASSPKGKIRDWETQYF. The CDR3 DNA reads TGTGCCAGCAGTCCTAAGGGCAAAATCAGGGATTGGGAGACCCAGTACTTC.

This clone has a handful of counts. The chain joins TRBV28 to TRBJ1-4; D possibly corresponds to TRBD1 (5 bases). The CDR3 length is 12 residues. CDR1 is MDHEN and CDR2 is SYDVKM in the germline V gene. V gave up 4 bases and J gave up 5 bases, with 5 bases separating them. For the CDR3, the DNA is TGTGCCAGCAGTTGGGGGAATGAAAAACTGTTTTTT. Protein product: CASSWGNEKLFF.

The chain combines TRBV19 with TRBJ2-1; 13 bases agree with TRBD2. Trimming removed 7 bases from V and 6 bases from J; junction bases left unmatched: 6. Germline V gives CDR1 LNHDA, CDR2 SQIVND (reference sequence). This CDR3 is 15 amino acids long. Here the CDR3 DNA reads TGTGCCAGTAACATACTAGCGGGAGGGCTCAATGAGCAGTTCTTC. Translation: CASNILAGGLNEQFF. Full variable domain (rest looked up from reference TRBV19 and TRBJ2-1): DGGITQSPKYLFRKEGQNVTLSCEQNLNHDAMYWYRQDPGQGLRLIYYSQIVNDFQKGDIAEGYSVSREKKESFPLTVTSAQKNPTAFYLCASNILAGGLNEQFFGPGTRLTVL.

The DNA for the CDR3 is TGTGCCAGCAGCTCCACTCGAGGAGGGGGGACGGTTCCGGAGACCCAGTACTTC. The encoded protein is CASSSTRGGGTVPETQYF. The chain combines TRBV7-4 with TRBJ2-5; either TRBD1 or TRBD2 may fit D (6 bases each). This CDR3 spans 18 amino acids. The V gene's germline CDR1 is SGHVT and CDR2 SQSDAQ. The V and J ends lost 4 bases and 5 bases respectively, with 26 bases between them.

The CDR3 protein is CASTRLPGAFTEAFF. The CDR3 DNA sequence: TGTGCCAGCACGAGACTCCCAGGGGCCTTCACTGAAGCTTTCTTT. The chain joins TRBV6-4 to TRBJ1-1, with D tentatively TRBD1 (6 bases). Trimming pared 7 bases from V and 4 bases from J, leaving 19 bases between. In germline, CDR1 is MRHNA, CDR2 SNTAGT. This CDR3 contains 15 residues.